This T cell receptor (beta chain) was retrieved from a study of shared clonotypes between healthy human individuals. Germline assignment: CDR1 KGHSH and CDR2 LQKENI. V was clipped by 3 bases and J by 1 base, with 6 bases between them. The CDR3 totals 14 residues. With regard to this clone: The antigen remains unidentified. This sample includes further DNA sequences coding for the same CDR3.

Study outcomes and limitations: Estimated clonotype richness was generally higher in naive than memory subsets. Sharing across a handful of donors was seen in 4% to 6.5% of naive CD4 clonotypes.

Clones were sequenced by immunoSEQ multiplex PCR, and TCRdb holds only the in-frame ones, with some missing. This sample has hundreds of thousands of clones, with 90% to 96% found just once. The receptor was isolated from a woman aged 25-40 years in good health. The V gene is TRBV18, the J gene TRBJ2-2; maybe TRBD2 (6 bases). The sample consisted of naive CD4+ T cells sorted from blood. This sample's subset: CD45RA+ positively selected. The CDR3 is CASSPGGNTGELFF. DNA for the CDR3: TGTGCCAGCTCACCGGGAGGGAACACCGGGGAGCTGTTTTTT.